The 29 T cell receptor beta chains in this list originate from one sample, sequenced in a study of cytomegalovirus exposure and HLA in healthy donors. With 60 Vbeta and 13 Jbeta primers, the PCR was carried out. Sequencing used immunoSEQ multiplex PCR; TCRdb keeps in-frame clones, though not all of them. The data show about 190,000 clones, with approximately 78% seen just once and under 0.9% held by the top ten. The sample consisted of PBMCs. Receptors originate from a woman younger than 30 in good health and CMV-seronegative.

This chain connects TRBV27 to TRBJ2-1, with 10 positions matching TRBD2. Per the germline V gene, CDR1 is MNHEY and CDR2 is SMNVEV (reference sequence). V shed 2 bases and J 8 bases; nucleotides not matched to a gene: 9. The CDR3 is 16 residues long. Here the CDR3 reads CASSLDTSGVGDEQFF. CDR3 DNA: TGTGCCAGCAGTTTAGATACTAGCGGGGTAGGCGATGAGCAGTTCTTC.

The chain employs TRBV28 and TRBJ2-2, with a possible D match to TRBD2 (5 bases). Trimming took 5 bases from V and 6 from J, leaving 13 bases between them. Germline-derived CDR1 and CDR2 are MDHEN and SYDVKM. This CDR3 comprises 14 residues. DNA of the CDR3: TGTGCCAGCAGTCTCACTAGTCGAGCCGGGGAGCTGTTTTTT. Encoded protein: CASSLTSRAGELFF.

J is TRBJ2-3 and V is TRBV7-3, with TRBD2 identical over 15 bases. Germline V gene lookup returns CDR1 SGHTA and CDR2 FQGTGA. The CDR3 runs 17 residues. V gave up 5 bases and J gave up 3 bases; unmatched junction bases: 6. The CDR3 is CASSPGLAGGLTDTQYF. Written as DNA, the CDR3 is TGTGCCAGCAGCCCGGGACTAGCGGGAGGATTAACAGATACGCAGTATTTT.

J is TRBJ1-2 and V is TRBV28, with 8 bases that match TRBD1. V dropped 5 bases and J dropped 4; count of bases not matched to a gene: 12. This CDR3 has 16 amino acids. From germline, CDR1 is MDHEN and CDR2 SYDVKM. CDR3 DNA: TGTGCCAGCAGTGAAACCCGGACAGGGACGACCTATGGCTACACCTTC. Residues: CASSETRTGTTYGYTF.

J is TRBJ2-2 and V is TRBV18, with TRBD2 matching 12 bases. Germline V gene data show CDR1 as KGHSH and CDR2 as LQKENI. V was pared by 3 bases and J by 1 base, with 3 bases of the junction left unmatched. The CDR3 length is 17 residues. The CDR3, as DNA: TGTGCCAGCTCACCCCCGGGACTAGCGGGGAACACCGGGGAGCTGTTTTTT. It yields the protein CASSPPGLAGNTGELFF.

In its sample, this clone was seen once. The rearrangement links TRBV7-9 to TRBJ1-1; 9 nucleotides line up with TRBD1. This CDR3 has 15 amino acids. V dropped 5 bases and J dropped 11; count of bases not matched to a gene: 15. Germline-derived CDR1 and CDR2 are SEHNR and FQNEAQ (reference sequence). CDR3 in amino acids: CASSPQTGGKFGAFF. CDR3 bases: TGTGCCAGCAGCCCCCAGACAGGGGGGAAATTTGGGGCTTTCTTT. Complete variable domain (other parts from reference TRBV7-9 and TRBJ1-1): DTGVSQNPRHKITKRGQNVTFRCDPISEHNRLYWYRQTLGQGPEFLTYFQNEAQLEKSRLLSDRFSAERPKGSFSTLEIQRTEQGDSAMYLCASSPQTGGKFGAFFGQGTRLTVV.

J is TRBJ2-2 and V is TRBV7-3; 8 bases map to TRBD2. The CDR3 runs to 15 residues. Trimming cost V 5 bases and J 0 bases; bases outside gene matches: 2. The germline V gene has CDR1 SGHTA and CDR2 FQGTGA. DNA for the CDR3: TGTGCCAGCAGCCTAGCGGGTTCGAACACCGGGGAGCTGTTTTTT. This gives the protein CASSLAGSNTGELFF.

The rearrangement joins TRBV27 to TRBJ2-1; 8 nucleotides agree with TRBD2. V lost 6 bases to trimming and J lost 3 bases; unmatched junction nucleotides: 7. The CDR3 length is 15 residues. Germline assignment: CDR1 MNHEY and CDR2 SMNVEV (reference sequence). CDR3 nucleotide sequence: TGTGCCAGCAGCTCTGGACTAGCCGTCTACAATGAGCAGTTCTTC. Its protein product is CASSSGLAVYNEQFF.

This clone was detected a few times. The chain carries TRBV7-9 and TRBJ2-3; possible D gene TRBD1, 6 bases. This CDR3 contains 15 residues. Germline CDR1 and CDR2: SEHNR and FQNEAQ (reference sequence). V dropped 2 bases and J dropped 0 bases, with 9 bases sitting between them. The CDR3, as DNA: TGTGCCAGCAGCTTATCAGGGGATAGCACAGATACGCAGTATTTT. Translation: CASSLSGDSTDTQYF. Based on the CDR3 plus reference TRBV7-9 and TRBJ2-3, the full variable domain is DTGVSQNPRHKITKRGQNVTFRCDPISEHNRLYWYRQTLGQGPEFLTYFQNEAQLEKSRLLSDRFSAERPKGSFSTLEIQRTEQGDSAMYLCASSLSGDSTDTQYFGPGTRLTVL.

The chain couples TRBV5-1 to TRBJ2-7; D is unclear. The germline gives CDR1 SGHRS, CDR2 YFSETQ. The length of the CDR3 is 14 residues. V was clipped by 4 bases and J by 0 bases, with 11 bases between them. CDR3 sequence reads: CASSRPASSYEQYF. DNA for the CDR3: TGCGCCAGCAGCAGGCCAGCTAGCTCCTACGAGCAGTACTTC.

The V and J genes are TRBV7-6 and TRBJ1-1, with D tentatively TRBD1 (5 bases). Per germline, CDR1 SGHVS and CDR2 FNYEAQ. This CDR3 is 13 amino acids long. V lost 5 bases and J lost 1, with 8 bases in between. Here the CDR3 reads CASSADRNTEAFF. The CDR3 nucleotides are TGTGCCAGCAGCGCCGACAGGAACACTGAAGCTTTCTTT. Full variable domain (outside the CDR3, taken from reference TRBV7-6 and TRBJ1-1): GAGVSQSPRYKVTKRGQDVALRCDPISGHVSLYWYRQALGQGPEFLTYFNYEAQQDKSGLPNDRFSAERPEGSISTLTIQRTEQRDSAMYRCASSADRNTEAFFGQGTRLTVV.

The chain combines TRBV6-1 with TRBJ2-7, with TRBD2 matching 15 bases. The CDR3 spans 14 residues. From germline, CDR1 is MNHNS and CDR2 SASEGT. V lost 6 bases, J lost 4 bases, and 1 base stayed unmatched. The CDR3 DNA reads TGTGCCAGCAGCGGACTAGCGGGAGGGTACGAGCAGTACTTC. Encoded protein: CASSGLAGGYEQYF.

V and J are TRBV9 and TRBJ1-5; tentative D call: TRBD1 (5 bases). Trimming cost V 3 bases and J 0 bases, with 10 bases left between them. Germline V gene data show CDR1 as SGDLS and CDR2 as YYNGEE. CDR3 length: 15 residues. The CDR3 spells CASSADSYSNQPQHF. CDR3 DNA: TGTGCCAGCAGCGCCGACAGCTATAGCAATCAGCCCCAGCATTTT. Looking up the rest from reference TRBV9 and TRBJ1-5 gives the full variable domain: DSGVTQTPKHLITATGQRVTLRCSPRSGDLSVYWYQQSLDQGLQFLIQYYNGEERAKGNILERFSAQQFPDLHSELNLSSLELGDSALYFCASSADSYSNQPQHFGDGTRLSIL.

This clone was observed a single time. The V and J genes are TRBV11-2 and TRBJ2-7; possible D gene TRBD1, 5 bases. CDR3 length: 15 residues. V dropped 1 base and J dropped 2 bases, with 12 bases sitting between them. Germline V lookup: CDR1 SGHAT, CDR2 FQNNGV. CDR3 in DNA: TGTGCCAGCAGCTTAGTTAGGGGCTCTCCCTACGAGCAGTACTTC. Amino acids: CASSLVRGSPYEQYF. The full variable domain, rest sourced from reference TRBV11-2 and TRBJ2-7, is EAGVAQSPRYKIIEKRQSVAFWCNPISGHATLYWYQQILGQGPKLLIQFQNNGVVDDSQLPKDRFSAERLKGVDSTLKIQPAKLEDSAVYLCASSLVRGSPYEQYFGPGTRLTVT.

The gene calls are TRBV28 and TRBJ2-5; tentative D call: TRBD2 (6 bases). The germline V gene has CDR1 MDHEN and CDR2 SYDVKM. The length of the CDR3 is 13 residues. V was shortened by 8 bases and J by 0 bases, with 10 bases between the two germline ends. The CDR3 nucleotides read TGTGCCAGCGGAGTAGCGGACCAAGAGACCCAGTACTTC. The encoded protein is CASGVADQETQYF.

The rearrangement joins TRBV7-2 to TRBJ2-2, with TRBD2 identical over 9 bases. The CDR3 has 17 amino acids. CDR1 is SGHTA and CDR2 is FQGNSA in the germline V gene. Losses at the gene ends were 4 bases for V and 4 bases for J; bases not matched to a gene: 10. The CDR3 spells CASSSRGGLAPTGELFF. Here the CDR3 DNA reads TGTGCCAGCAGCTCACGTGGGGGACTAGCTCCCACCGGGGAGCTGTTTTTT. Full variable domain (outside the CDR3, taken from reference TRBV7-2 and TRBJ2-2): GAGVSQSPSNKVTEKGKDVELRCDPISGHTALYWYRQSLGQGLEFLIYFQGNSAPDKSGLPSDRFSAERTGGSVSTLTIQRTQQEDSAVYLCASSSRGGLAPTGELFFGEGSRLTVL.

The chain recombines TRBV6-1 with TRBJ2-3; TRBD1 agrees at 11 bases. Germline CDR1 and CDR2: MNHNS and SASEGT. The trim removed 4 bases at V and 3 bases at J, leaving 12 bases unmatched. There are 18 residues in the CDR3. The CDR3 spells CASSVLLRGTGGTDTQYF. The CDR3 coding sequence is TGTGCCAGCAGTGTACTGCTCCGGGGGACAGGGGGGACAGATACGCAGTATTTT.

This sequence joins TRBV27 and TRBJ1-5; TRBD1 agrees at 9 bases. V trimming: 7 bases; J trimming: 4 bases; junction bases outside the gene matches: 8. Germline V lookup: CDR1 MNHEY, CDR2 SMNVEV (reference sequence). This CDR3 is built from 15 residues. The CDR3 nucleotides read TGTGCCAGCAAGGAACAGGGGGCCCTAAATCAGCCCCAGCATTTT. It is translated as CASKEQGALNQPQHF.

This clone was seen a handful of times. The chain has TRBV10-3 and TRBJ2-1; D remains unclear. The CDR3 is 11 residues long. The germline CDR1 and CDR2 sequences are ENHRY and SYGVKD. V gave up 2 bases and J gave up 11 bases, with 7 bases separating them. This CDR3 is CAISEPPKQFF. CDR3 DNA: TGTGCCATCAGTGAGCCACCTAAGCAGTTCTTC.

The chain's CDR3 is CASSFRGVGSGRVNEQFF. As DNA, the CDR3 is TGTGCCAGCAGTTTTCGAGGCGTAGGTAGCGGGAGGGTCAATGAGCAGTTCTTC. The gene calls are TRBV27 and TRBJ2-1, with TRBD2 identical over 11 bases. Trimming removed 3 bases from V and 6 bases from J; junction bases left unmatched: 13. The length of the CDR3 is 18 residues. Germline CDR1 is MNHEY and CDR2 is SMNVEV (reference sequence).

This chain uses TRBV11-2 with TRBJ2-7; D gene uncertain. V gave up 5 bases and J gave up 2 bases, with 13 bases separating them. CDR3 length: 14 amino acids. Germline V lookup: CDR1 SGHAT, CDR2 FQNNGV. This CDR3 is CASSPVALPYEQYF. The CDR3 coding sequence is TGTGCCAGCAGCCCGGTTGCCCTTCCCTACGAGCAGTACTTC.

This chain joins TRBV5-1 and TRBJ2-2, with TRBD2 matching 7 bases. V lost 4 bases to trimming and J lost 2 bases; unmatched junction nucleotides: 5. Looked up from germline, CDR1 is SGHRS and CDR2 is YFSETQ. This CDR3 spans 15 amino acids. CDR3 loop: CASSAGTINTGELFF. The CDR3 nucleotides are TGCGCCAGCAGCGCCGGGACTATTAACACCGGGGAGCTGTTTTTT.

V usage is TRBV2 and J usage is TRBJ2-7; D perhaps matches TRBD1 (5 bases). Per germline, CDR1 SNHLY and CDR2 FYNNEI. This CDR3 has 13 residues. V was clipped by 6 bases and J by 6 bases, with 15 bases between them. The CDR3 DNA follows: TGTGCCAGCAGCCCCAGCAGGGTTATCGAGCAGTACTTC. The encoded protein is CASSPSRVIEQYF.

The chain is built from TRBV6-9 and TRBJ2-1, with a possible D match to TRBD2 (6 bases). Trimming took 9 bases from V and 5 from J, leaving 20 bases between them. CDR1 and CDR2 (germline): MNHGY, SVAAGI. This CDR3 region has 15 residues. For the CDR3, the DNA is TGTGCCAGGCAGTGTCTGGCGGGACGAGACAATGAGCAGTTCTTC. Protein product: CARQCLAGRDNEQFF.

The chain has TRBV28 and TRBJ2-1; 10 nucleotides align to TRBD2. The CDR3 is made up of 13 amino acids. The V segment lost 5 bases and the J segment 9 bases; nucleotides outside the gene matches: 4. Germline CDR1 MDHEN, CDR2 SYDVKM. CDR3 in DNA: TGTGCCAGCAGTCTAGCGGGAGTGGGTGAGCAGTTCTTC. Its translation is CASSLAGVGEQFF.

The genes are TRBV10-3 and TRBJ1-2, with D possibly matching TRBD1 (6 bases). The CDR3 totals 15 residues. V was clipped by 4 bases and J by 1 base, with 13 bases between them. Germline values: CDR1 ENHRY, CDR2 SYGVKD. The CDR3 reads CAISGQGQINYGYTF. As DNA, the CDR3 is TGTGCCATCAGTGGGCAGGGGCAGATTAACTATGGCTACACCTTC.

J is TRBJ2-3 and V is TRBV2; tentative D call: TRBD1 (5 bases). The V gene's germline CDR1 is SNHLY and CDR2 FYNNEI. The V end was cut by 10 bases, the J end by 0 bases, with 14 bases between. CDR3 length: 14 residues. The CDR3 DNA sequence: TGTGCCATCGAACCCACAGGAAGCACAGATACGCAGTATTTT. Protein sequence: CAIEPTGSTDTQYF.

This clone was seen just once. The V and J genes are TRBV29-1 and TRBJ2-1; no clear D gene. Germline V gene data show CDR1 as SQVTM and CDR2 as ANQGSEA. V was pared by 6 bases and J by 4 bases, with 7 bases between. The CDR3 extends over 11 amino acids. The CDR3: CSVAFYNEQFF. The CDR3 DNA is TGCAGCGTGGCTTTTTACAATGAGCAGTTCTTC.

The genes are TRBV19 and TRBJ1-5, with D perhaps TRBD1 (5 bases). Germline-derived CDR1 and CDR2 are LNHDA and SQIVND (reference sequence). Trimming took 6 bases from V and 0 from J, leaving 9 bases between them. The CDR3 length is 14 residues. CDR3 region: CASSPDNSNQPQHF. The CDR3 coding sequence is TGTGCCAGTAGCCCGGACAATAGCAATCAGCCCCAGCATTTT.